This TCR beta chain was retrieved from a study of blood T cell repertoires in COVID-19. Study at large: Samples representing acute and convalescent COVID-19 were sourced from the United States, Italy and Spain. The analysed material was cDNA or gDNA that came from T cells, B-cell-depleted T cells, or PBMCs.

In germline, CDR1 is MNHEY, CDR2 SVGAGI. The ends were cut back, 6 bases at V and 10 bases at J, with 15 bases in the middle. The CDR3 length is 12 residues. As originally analysed: Reference gene primer amplification gave nucleated cell count estimates. Profiled with immunoSEQ multiplex PCR; TCRdb holds only in-frame clones, not every one. That table supplies the V and J calls and clone size; D and trimming were determined from the DNA. The sample yields over 150,000 clones, roughly 73% seen once. Material for sequencing was peripheral blood. The receptor was derived from a man between 70 and 80 years old with acute or convalescent COVID-19. The rearrangement links TRBV6-5 to TRBJ1-1; D might be TRBD1 (5 bases). The CDR3: CASSREGYGAFF. CDR3 bases: TGTGCCAGCAGCAGGGAAGGGTACGGAGCTTTCTTT.